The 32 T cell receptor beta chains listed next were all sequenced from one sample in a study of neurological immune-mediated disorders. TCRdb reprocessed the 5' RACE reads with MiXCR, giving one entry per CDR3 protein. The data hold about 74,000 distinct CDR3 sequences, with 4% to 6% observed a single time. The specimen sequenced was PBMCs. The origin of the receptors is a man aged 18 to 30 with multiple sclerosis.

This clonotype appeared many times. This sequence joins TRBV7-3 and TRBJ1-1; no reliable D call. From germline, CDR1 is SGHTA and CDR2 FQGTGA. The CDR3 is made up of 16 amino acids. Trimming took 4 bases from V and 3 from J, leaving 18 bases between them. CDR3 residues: CASSSLAIKVDTEAFF. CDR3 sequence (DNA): TGTGCCAGCAGCTCCCTCGCGATTAAGGTGGACACTGAAGCTTTCTTT. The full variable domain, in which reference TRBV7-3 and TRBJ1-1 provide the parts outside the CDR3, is GAGVSQTPSNKVTEKGKYVELRCDPISGHTALYWYRQSLGQGPEFLIYFQGTGAADDSGLPNDRFFAVRPEGSVSTLKIQRTERGDSAVYLCASSSLAIKVDTEAFFGQGTRLTVV.

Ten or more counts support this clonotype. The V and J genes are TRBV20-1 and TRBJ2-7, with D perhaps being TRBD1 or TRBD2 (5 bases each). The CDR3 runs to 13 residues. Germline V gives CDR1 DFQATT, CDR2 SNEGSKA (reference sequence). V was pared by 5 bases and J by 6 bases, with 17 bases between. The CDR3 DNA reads TGCAGTGCTCGACTTGGGGGAAGAGGCGAGCAGTACTTC. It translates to CSARLGGRGEQYF.

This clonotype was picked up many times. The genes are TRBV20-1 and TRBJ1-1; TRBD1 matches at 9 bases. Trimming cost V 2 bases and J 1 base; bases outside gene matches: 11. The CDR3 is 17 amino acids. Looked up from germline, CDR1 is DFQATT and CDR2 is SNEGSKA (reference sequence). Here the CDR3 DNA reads TGCAGTGCTAGAATTAGGGGAGGACAGGGGTGGAACACTGAAGCTTTCTTT. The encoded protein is CSARIRGGQGWNTEAFF.

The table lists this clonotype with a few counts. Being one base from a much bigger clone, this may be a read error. CDR3 sequence (DNA): TGTGCCAGCAGCCTCGGAATGAACTATGGCTACACCTTC. Its protein is CASSLGMNYGYTF. This chain uses TRBV3-1 with TRBJ1-2, with D unclear. CDR3 length: 13 amino acids. The germline gives CDR1 LGHDT, CDR2 YNNKEL (reference sequence). The V gene lost 4 bases and the J gene lost 2 bases, with 8 bases spanning the gap.

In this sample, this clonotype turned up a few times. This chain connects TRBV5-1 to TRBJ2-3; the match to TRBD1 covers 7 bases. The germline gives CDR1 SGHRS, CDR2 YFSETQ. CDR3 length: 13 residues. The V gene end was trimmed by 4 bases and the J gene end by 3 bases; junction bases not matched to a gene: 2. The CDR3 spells CASSGTDTDTQYF. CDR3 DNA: TGCGCCAGCAGCGGGACAGATACAGATACGCAGTATTTT.

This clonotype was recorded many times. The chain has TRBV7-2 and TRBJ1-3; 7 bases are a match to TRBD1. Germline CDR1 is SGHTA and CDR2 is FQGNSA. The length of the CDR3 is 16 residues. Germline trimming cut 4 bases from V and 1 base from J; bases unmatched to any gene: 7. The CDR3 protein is CASSSMGTVSGNTIYF. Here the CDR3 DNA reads TGTGCCAGCAGCTCGATGGGGACAGTATCTGGAAACACCATATATTTT.

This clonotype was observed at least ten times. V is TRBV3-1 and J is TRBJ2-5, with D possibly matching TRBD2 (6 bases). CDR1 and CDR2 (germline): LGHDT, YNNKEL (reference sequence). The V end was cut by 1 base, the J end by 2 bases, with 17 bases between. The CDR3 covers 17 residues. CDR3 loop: CASSQVILATTQETQYF. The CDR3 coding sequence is TGTGCCAGCAGCCAAGTAATACTAGCCACAACTCAAGAGACCCAGTACTTC.

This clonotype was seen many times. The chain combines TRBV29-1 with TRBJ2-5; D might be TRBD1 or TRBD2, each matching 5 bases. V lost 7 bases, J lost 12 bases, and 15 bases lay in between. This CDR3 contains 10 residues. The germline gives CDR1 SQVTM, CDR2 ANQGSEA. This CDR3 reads CSAGDLREYF. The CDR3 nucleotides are TGCAGCGCCGGGGACCTGAGGGAGTACTTC.

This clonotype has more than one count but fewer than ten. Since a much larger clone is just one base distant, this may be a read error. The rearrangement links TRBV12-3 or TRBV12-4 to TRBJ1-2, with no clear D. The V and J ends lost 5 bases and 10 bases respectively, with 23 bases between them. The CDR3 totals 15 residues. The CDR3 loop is CASSNFFGKGNTYTF. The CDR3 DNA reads TGTGCCAGCAGTAACTTCTTTGGAAAGGGAAACACCTACACCTTC.

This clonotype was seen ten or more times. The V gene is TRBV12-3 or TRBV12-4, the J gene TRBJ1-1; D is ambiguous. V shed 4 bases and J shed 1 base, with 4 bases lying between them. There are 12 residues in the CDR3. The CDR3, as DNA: TGTGCCAGCAGTTATGGGAACACTGAAGCTTTCTTT. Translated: CASSYGNTEAFF.

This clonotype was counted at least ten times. In nucleotides, the CDR3 is TGTGCCAGCAGTTTAACTGGGGCAAACACTGAAGCTTTCTTT. It translates to CASSLTGANTEAFF. V and J are TRBV27 and TRBJ1-1; D might be TRBD1 (5 bases). This CDR3 has 14 residues. Germline CDR1 MNHEY, CDR2 SMNVEV (reference sequence). Trimming removed 2 bases from V and 2 bases from J, with 9 bases in between.

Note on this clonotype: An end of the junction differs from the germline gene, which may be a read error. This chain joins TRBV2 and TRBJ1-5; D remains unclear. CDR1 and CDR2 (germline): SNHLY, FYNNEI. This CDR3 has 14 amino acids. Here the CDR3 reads CASSESGGDQPQNF. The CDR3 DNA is TGTGCCAGCAGTGAATCCGGCGGGGATCAGCCCCAGAATTTT. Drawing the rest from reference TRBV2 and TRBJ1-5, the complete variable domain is EPEVTQTPSHQVTQMGQEVILRCVPISNHLYFYWYRQILGQKVEFLVSFYNNEISEKSEIFDDQFSVERPDGSNFTLKIRSTKLEDSAMYFCASSESGGDQPQNFGDGTRLSIL.

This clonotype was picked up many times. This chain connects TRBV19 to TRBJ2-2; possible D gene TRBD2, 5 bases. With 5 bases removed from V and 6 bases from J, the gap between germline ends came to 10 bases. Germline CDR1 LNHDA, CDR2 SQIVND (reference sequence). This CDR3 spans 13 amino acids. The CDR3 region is CASSPVGAGELFF. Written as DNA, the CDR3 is TGTGCCAGTAGTCCCGTCGGGGCCGGGGAGCTGTTTTTT. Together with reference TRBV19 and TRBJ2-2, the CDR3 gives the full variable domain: DGGITQSPKYLFRKEGQNVTLSCEQNLNHDAMYWYRQDPGQGLRLIYYSQIVNDFQKGDIAEGYSVSREKKESFPLTVTSAQKNPTAFYLCASSPVGAGELFFGEGSRLTVL.

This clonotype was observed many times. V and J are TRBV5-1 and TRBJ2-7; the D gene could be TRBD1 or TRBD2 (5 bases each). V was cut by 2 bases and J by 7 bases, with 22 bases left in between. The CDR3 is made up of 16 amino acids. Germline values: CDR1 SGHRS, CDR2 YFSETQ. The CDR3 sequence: CASSFGLRDGTGEQYF. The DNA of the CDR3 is TGCGCCAGCAGCTTCGGGTTGAGGGACGGGACGGGTGAGCAGTACTTC.

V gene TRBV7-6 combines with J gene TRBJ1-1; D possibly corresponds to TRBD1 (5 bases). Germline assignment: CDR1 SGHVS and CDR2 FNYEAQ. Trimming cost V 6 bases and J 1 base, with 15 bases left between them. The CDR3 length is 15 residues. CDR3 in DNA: TGTGCCAGCAGTATATCCAGGGTGGGGAACACTGAAGCTTTCTTT. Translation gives CASSISRVGNTEAFF.

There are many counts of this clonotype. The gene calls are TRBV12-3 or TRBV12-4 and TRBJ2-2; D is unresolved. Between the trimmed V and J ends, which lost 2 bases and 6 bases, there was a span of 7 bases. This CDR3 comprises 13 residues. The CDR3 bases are TGTGCCAGCAGTTTACTTGAATCCGGGGAGCTGTTTTTT. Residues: CASSLLESGELFF.

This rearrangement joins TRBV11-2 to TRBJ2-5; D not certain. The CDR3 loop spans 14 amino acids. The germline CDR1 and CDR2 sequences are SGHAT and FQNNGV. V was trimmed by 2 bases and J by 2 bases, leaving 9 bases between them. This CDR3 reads CASSLLYNQETQYF. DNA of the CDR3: TGTGCCAGCAGCTTACTATACAATCAAGAGACCCAGTACTTC.

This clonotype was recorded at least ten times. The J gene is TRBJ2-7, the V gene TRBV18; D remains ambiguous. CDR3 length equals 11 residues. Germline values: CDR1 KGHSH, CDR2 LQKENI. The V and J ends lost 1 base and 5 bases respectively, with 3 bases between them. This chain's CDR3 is CASSPQNEQYF. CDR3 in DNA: TGTGCCAGCTCACCACAGAACGAGCAGTACTTC.

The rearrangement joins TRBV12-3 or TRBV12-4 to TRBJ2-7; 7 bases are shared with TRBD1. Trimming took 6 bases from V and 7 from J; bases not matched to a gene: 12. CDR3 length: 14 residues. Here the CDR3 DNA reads TGTGCCAGCAGCCTAGACAGGGTATCACGGGAGCAGTACTTC. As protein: CASSLDRVSREQYF.

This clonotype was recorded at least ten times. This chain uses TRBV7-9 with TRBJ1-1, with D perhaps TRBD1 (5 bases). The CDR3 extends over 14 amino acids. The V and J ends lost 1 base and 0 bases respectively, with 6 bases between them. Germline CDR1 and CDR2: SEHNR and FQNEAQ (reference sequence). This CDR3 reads CASSLDRMNTEAFF. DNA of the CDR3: TGTGCCAGCAGCTTAGACAGGATGAACACTGAAGCTTTCTTT.

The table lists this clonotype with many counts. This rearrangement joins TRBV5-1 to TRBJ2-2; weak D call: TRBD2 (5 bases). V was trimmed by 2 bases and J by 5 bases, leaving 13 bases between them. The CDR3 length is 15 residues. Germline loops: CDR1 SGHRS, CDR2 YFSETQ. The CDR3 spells CASSFSVLGTGELFF. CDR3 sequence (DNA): TGCGCCAGCAGCTTTAGCGTACTTGGTACCGGGGAGCTGTTTTTT.

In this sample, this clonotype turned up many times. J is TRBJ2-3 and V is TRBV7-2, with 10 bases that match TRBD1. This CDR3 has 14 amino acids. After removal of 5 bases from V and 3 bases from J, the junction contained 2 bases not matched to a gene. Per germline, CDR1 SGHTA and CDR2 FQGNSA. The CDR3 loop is CASSGGQGTDTQYF. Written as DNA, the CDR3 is TGTGCCAGCAGCGGGGGACAGGGGACAGATACGCAGTATTTT.

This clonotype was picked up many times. The CDR3 sequence is CSALPARAEYGGYTF. The CDR3 coding sequence is TGCAGTGCCCTGCCGGCCAGGGCAGAGTATGGTGGCTACACCTTC. The gene calls are TRBV20-1 and TRBJ1-2; D possibly corresponds to TRBD1 (5 bases). Trimming took off 6 bases at V and 7 bases at J, with 24 bases between the two ends. This CDR3 contains 15 residues. Per germline, CDR1 DFQATT and CDR2 SNEGSKA (reference sequence).

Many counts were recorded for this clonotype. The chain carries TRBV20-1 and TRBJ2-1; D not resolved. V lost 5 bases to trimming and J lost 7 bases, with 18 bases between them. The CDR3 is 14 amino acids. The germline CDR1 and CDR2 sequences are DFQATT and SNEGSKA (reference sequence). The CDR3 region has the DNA TGCAGTGCTGCCCCACCCGGACCCATTAATGAGCAGTTCTTC. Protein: CSAAPPGPINEQFF.

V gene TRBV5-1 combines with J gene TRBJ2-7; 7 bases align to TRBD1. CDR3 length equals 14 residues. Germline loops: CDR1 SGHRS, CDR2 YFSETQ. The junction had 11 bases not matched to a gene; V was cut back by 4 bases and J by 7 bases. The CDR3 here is CASSPTTGWKEQYF. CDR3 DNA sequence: TGCGCCAGCAGCCCAACGACAGGGTGGAAAGAGCAGTACTTC.

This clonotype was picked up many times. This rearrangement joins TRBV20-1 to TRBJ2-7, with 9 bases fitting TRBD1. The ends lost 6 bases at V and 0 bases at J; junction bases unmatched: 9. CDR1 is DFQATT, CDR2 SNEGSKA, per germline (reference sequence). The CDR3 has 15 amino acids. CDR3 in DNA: TGCAGTGCAAGGCCCAAGACAGGGGGCTCCTACGAGCAGTACTTC. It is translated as CSARPKTGGSYEQYF.

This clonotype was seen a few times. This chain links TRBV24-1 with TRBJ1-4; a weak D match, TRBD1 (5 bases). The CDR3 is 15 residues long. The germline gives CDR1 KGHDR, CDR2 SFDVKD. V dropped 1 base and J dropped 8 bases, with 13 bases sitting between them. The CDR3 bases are TGTGCCACCAGTGATTTTGGGACGAAGTACGAAAAACTGTTTTTT. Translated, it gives CATSDFGTKYEKLFF.

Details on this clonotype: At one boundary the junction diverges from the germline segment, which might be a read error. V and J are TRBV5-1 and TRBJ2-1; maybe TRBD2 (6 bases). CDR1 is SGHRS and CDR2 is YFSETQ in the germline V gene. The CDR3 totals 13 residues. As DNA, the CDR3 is TGCTCCAGCAGCTTGGCAACGGGGGACTCGGGGTTCTTC. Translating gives CSSSLATGDSGFF.

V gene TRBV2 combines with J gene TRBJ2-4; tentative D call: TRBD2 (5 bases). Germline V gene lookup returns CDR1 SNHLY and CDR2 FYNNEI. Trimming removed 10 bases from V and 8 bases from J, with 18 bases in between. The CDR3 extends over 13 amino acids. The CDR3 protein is CATRGREEYIQYF. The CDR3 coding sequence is TGTGCCACCCGAGGACGGGAAGAGTACATTCAGTACTTC.

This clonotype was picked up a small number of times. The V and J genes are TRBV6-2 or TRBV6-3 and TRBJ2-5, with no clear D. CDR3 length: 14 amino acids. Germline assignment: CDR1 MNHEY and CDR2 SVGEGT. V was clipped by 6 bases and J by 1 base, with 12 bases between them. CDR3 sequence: CASRGFTPQETQYF. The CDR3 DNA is TGTGCCAGCAGGGGGTTCACGCCCCAAGAGACCCAGTACTTC.

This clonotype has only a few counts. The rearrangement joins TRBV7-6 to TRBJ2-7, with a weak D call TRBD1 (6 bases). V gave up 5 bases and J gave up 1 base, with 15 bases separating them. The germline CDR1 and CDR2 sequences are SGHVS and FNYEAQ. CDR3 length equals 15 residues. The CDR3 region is CASSPGQGPSYEQYF. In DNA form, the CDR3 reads TGTGCCAGCAGCCCGGGGCAGGGGCCGTCCTACGAGCAGTACTTC. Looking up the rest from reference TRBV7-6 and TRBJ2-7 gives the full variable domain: GAGVSQSPRYKVTKRGQDVALRCDPISGHVSLYWYRQALGQGPEFLTYFNYEAQQDKSGLPNDRFSAERPEGSISTLTIQRTEQRDSAMYRCASSPGQGPSYEQYFGPGTRLTVT.

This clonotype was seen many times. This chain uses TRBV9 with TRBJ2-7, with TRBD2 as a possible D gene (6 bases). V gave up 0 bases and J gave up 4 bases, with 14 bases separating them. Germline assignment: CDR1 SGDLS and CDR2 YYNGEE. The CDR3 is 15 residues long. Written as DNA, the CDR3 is TGTGCCAGCAGCGTAGGGAGTAGCGGAAGGTACGAGCAGTACTTC. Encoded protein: CASSVGSSGRYEQYF.